The 3 T cell receptor beta chains presented below share a single source sample, sequenced in a study of PD-L1 blockade in urothelial cancer. Some clones are missing from TCRdb's copy, which holds only in-frame ones; the method was immunoSEQ multiplex PCR. The sample consists of approximately 79,000 clones, about 85% of them appearing once. The time point was: pretreatment peripheral blood. This material consisted of PBMCs, taken around atezolizumab (anti-PD-L1) treatment. All receptors come from a man aged 40-55 years with urothelial cancer.

The chain uses TRBV28 and TRBJ1-1; D gene unclear. The CDR3 is 12 residues long. Per the germline V gene, CDR1 is MDHEN and CDR2 is SYDVKM. V lost 4 bases and J lost 1, with 4 bases in between. The CDR3 spells CASSWANTEAFF. For the CDR3, the DNA is TGTGCCAGCAGTTGGGCGAACACTGAAGCTTTCTTT.

The V call is TRBV28, the J call TRBJ2-7; 8 positions match TRBD1. CDR1 is MDHEN and CDR2 is SYDVKM in the germline V gene. The CDR3 is made up of 15 amino acids. Losses at the gene ends were 2 bases for V and 2 bases for J; bases not matched to a gene: 5. The CDR3 region is CASSLPQGATYEQYF. The CDR3 DNA follows: TGTGCCAGCAGTTTACCGCAGGGGGCGACCTACGAGCAGTACTTC.

Note on this clone: At one end the junction does not follow the germline gene, possibly because of a read error. The chain joins TRBV18 to TRBJ1-3; D remains unclear. This CDR3 has 15 amino acids. CDR1 KGHSH and CDR2 LQKENI come from the germline V gene. This chain's CDR3 is CDSSPFEGSGNTIYF. The CDR3 coding sequence is TGTGACAGCTCCCCGTTCGAGGGATCGGGAAACACCATATATTTT.